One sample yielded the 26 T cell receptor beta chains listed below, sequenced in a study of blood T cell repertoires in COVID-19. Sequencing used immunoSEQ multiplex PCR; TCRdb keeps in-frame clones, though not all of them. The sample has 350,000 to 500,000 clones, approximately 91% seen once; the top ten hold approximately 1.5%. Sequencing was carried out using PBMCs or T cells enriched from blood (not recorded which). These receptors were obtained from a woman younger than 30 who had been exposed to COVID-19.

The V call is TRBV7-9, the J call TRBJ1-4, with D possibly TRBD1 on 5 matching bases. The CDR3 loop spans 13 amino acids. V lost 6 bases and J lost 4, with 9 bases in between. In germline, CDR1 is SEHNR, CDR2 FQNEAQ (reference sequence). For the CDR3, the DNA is TGTGCCAGCAGGACAGACGTTAATGAAAAACTGTTTTTT. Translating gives CASRTDVNEKLFF.

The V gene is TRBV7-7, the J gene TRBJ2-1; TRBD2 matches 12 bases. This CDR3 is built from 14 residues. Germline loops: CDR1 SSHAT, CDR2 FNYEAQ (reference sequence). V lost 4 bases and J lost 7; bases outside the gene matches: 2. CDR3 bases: TGTGCCAGCAGCTCACTAGCGGGAGGTAATGAGCAGTTCTTC. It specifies CASSSLAGGNEQFF.

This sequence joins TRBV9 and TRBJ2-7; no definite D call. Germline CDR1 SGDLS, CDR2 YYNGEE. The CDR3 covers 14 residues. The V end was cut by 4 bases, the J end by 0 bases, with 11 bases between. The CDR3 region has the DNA TGTGCCAGCAGCCCTTCCCCGAGCTCCTACGAGCAGTACTTC. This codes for CASSPSPSSYEQYF.

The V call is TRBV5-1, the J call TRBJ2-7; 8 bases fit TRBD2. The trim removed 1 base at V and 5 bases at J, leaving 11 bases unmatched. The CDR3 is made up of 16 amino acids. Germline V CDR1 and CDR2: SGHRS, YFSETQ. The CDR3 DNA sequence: TGCGCCAGCAGCTTGTTCCGTAATAGCGGGGAGGACGAGCAGTACTTC. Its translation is CASSLFRNSGEDEQYF.

CDR3 residues: CASSRPPGQGSYEQYF. CDR3 nucleotide sequence: TGTGCCAGCAGCCGCCCACCGGGACAGGGATCCTACGAGCAGTACTTC. The V and J genes are TRBV11-2 and TRBJ2-7; 9 nucleotides agree with TRBD1. This CDR3 contains 16 residues. V dropped 5 bases and J dropped 1; count of bases not matched to a gene: 9. From germline, CDR1 is SGHAT and CDR2 FQNNGV.

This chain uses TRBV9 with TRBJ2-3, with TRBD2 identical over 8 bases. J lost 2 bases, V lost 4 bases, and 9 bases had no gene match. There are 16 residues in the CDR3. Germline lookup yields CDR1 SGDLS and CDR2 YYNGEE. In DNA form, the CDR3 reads TGTGCCAGCAGCTCAGGGCGGGGGGAAACCACAGATACGCAGTATTTT. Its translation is CASSSGRGETTDTQYF.

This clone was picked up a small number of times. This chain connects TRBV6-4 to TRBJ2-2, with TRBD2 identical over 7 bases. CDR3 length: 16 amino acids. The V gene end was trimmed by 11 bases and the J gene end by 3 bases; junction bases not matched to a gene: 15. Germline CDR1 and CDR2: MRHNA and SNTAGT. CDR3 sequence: CAPTGGGSLDTGELFF. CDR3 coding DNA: TGTGCCCCCACGGGGGGAGGATCCCTCGACACCGGGGAGCTGTTTTTT.

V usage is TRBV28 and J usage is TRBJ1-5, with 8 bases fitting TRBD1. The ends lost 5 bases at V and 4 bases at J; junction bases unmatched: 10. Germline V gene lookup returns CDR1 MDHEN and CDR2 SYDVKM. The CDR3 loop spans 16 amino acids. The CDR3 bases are TGTGCCAGCAGTGAGATCGGCAGGGGGCGAAATCAGCCCCAGCATTTT. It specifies CASSEIGRGRNQPQHF.

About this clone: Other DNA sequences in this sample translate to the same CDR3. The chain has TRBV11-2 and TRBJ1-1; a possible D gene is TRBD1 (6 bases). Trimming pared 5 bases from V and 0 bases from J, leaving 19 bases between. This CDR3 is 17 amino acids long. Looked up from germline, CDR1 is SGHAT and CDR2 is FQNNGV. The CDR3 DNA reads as TGTGCCAGCAGCCAACAGGGTTTGCAGGTCATGAACACTGAAGCTTTCTTT. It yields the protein CASSQQGLQVMNTEAFF. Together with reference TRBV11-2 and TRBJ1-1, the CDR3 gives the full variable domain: EAGVAQSPRYKIIEKRQSVAFWCNPISGHATLYWYQQILGQGPKLLIQFQNNGVVDDSQLPKDRFSAERLKGVDSTLKIQPAKLEDSAVYLCASSQQGLQVMNTEAFFGQGTRLTVV.

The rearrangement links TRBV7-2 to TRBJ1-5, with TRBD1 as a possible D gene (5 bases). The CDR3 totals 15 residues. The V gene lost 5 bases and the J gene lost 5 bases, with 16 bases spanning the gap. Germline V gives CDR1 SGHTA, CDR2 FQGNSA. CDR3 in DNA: TGTGCCAGCAGCAACCCCGCGGGGGAGTATCAGCCCCAGCATTTT. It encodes CASSNPAGEYQPQHF.

The CDR3 sequence is CASRATGTNEKLFF. CDR3 DNA sequence: TGTGCCAGCAGGGCGACAGGAACTAATGAAAAACTGTTTTTT. V and J are TRBV13 and TRBJ1-4; weak D call: TRBD1 (6 bases). CDR1 and CDR2 from the germline V gene are PRHDT and FYEKMQ (reference sequence). This CDR3 comprises 14 residues. The germline V and J ends were trimmed by 6 bases and 1 base, with 9 bases remaining between them.

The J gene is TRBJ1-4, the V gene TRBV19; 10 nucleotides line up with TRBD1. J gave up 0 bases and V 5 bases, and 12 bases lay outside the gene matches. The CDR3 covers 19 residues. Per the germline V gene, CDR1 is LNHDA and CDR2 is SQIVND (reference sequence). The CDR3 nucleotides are TGTGCCAGTAGTTCTTGGACAGGGGGAGTAGGCGCAACTAATGAAAAACTGTTTTTT. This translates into CASSSWTGGVGATNEKLFF.

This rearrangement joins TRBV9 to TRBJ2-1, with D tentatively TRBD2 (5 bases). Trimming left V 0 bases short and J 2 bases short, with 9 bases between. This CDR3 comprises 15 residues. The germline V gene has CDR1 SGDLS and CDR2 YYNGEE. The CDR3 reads CASSVAAAAYNEQFF. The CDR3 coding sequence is TGTGCCAGCAGCGTAGCGGCAGCGGCCTACAATGAGCAGTTCTTC.

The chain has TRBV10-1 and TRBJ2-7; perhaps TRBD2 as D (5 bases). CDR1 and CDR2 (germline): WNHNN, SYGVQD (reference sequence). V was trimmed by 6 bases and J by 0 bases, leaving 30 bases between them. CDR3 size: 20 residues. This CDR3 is CASRADPSGKLPPFSYEQYF. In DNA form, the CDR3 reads TGCGCCAGCAGGGCGGACCCGTCGGGGAAACTTCCCCCGTTCTCCTACGAGCAGTACTTC.

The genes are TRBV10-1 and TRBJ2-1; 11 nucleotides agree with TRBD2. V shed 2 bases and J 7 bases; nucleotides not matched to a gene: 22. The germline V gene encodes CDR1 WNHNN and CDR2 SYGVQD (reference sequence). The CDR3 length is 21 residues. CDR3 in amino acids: CASSEARQGLTRLAGRNEQFF. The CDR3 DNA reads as TGCGCCAGCAGTGAGGCCCGACAGGGTTTAACTCGACTAGCGGGACGGAATGAGCAGTTCTTC.

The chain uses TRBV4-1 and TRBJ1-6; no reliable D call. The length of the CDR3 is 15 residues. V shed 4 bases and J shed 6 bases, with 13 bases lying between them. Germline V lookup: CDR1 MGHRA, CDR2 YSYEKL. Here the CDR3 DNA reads TGCGCCAGCAGCCGCCCCGGAGGCTCTAATTCACCCCTCCACTTT. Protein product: CASSRPGGSNSPLHF.

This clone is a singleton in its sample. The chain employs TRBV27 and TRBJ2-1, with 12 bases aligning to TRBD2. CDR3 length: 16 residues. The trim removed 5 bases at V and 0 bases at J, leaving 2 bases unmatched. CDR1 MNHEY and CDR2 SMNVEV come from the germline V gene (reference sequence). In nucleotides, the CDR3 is TGTGCCAGCAGTCCTAGCGGGGGGGTCTCCTACAATGAGCAGTTCTTC. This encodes CASSPSGGVSYNEQFF.

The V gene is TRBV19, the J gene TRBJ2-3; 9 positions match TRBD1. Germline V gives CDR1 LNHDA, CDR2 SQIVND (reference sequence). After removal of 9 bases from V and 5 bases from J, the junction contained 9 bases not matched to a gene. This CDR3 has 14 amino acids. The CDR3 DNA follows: TGTGCCAGCCAAAGGGACAGGGTGGGAGATACGCAGTATTTT. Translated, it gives CASQRDRVGDTQYF.

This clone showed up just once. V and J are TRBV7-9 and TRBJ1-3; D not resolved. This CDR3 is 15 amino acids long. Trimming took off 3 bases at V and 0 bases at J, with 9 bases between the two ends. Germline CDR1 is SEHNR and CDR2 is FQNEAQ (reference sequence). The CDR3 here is CASSFSLSSGNTIYF. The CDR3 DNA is TGTGCCAGCAGCTTCTCGCTGAGCTCTGGAAACACCATATATTTT.

The CDR3, as DNA: TGTGCCATCAGTGTCTCGGGCGGGAGGGGCTACAATGAGCAGTTCTTC. Residues: CAISVSGGRGYNEQFF. The chain links TRBV10-3 to TRBJ2-1, with TRBD2 matching over 9 bases. This CDR3 comprises 16 residues. Trimming removed 4 bases from V and 3 bases from J; junction bases left unmatched: 7. CDR1 is ENHRY and CDR2 is SYGVKD in the germline V gene.

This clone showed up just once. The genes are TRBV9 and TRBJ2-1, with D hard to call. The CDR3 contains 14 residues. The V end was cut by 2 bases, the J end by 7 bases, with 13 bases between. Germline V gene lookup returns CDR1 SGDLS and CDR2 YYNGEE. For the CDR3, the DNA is TGTGCCAGCAGCGTTCTCTCCCCGGGTAATGAGCAGTTCTTC. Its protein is CASSVLSPGNEQFF.

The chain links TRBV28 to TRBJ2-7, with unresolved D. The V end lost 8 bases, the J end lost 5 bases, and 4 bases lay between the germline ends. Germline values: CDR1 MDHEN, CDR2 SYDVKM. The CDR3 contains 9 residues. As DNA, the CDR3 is TGTGCCAGCGGCCACGAGCAGTACTTC. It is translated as CASGHEQYF. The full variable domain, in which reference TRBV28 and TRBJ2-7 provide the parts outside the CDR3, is DVKVTQSSRYLVKRTGEKVFLECVQDMDHENMFWYRQDPGLGLRLIYFSYDVKMKEKGDIPEGYSVSREKKERFSLILESASTNQTSMYLCASGHEQYFGPGTRLTVT.

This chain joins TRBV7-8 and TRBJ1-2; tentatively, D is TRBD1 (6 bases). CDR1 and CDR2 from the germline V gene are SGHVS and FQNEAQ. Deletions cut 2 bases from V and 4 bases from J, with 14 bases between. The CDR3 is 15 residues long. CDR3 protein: CASSLRGGPGYGYTF. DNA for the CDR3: TGTGCCAGCAGCTTAAGGGGGGGGCCTGGCTATGGCTACACCTTC.

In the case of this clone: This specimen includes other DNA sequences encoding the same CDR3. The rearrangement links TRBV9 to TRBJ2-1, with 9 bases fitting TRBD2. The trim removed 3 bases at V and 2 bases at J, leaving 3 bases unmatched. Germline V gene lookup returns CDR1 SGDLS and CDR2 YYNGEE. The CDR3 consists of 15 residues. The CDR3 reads CASSARLAAYNEQFF. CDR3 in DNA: TGTGCCAGCAGCGCGCGACTAGCGGCCTACAATGAGCAGTTCTTC.

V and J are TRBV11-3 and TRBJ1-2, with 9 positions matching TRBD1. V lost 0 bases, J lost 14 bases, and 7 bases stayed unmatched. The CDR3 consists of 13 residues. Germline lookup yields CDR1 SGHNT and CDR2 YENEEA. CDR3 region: CASSLDPDRGITF. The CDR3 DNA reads TGTGCCAGCAGCTTAGATCCGGACAGGGGAATAACCTTC.

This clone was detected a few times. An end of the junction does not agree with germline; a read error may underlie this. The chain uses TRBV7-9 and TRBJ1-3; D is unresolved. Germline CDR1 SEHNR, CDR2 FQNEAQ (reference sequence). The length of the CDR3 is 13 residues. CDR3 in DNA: TGTGCCAGCAACCCCGACTCTGGTAACACCATATATTTT. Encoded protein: CASNPDSGNTIYF. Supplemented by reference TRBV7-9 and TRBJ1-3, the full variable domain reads DTGVSQNPRHKITKRGQNVTFRCDPISEHNRLYWYRQTLGQGPEFLTYFQNEAQLEKSRLLSDRFSAERPKGSFSTLEIQRTEQGDSAMYLCASNPDSGNTIYFGEGSWLTVV.